The 25 T cell receptor beta chains below all came from one sample that was sequenced in a study of CXCR3-negative and CXCR3-positive naive CD8 T cells. Study results and limitations: In CXCR3-positive naive cells, the TRB CDR3s were more hydrophobic than in CXCR3-negative naive cells.

UMI-labeled 5' RACE TRB cDNA libraries were prepared from the cells. TCRdb reprocessed the 5' RACE reads and keeps a single row for each CDR3 protein, giving no DNA. Recorded for this sample: 100,000 or so distinct CDR3 sequences. These TCRs' antigens remain unknown. Sequenced input: naive CXCR3+ CD8+ T cells from blood. The sample's subset: CD45RO-CCR7+CD27+CD95- naive CD8+ T cells expressing CXCR3 (TNR3+). The receptors were sampled from a human donor in good health. Some clones in this sample may be carry-over from other donors' samples.

The gene calls are TRBV7-9 and TRBJ2-1. Germline CDR1 is SEHNR and CDR2 is FQNEAQ (reference sequence). The CDR3 consists of 12 residues. The CDR3 protein is CASYRALNEQFF.

The chain joins TRBV5-4 to TRBJ2-1; TCRdb picks TRBD1, but there is no DNA to check that call. The CDR3 extends over 16 amino acids. Germline V lookup: CDR1 SGHNT, CDR2 YYREEE (reference sequence). CDR3 residues: CASSLERDPLYNEQFF.

The V gene is TRBV12-3 or TRBV12-4, the J gene TRBJ2-1; the TCRdb call, TRBD2, lacks DNA for checking. CDR3 size: 14 residues. CDR3 protein: CASSFGPRPGEQFF.

V usage is TRBV29-1 and J usage is TRBJ2-1. CDR1 and CDR2 from the germline V gene are SQVTM and ANQGSEA. This CDR3 has 13 residues. The chain's CDR3 is CSVVLVSYNEQFF.

The rearrangement links TRBV29-1 to TRBJ1-4; without DNA, the TCRdb call of TRBD1 cannot be checked. Germline V gene lookup returns CDR1 SQVTM and CDR2 ANQGSEA. The CDR3 is made up of 17 amino acids. Here the CDR3 reads CSVGSIVLGTGEEKLFF.

This CDR3 reads CASSISASGRAIEQFF. The rearrangement links TRBV19 to TRBJ2-1; lacking DNA, the TRBD2 call made by TCRdb goes unchecked. The CDR3 runs 16 residues. Germline assignment: CDR1 LNHDA and CDR2 SQIVND (reference sequence).

The rearrangement links TRBV5-6 to TRBJ1-1; TCRdb designates TRBD1, a call that cannot be tested without DNA. The V gene's germline CDR1 is SGHDT and CDR2 YYEEEE. CDR3 size: 17 residues. CDR3 protein: CASSFDVGRLVNTEAFF.

The J gene is TRBJ1-5, the V gene TRBV5-1. The CDR3 spans 13 residues. The germline CDR1 and CDR2 sequences are SGHRS and YFSETQ. The CDR3 spells CASSLGFNQPQHF.

V usage is TRBV5-4 and J usage is TRBJ2-7; TCRdb proposes TRBD1, but this gene call is untestable without DNA. Looked up from germline, CDR1 is SGHNT and CDR2 is YYREEE (reference sequence). CDR3 length: 14 amino acids. CDR3 sequence: CASSLRDAAYEQYF. The entire variable domain, with the rest obtained from reference TRBV5-4 and TRBJ2-7, is as follows: ETGVTQSPTHLIKTRGQQVTLRCSSQSGHNTVSWYQQALGQGPQFIFQYYREEENGRGNFPPRFSGLQFPNYSSELNVNALELDDSALYLCASSLRDAAYEQYFGPGTRLTVT.

The chain is built from TRBV29-1 and TRBJ1-1; TCRdb's D call of TRBD1 is untestable without DNA. Per the germline V gene, CDR1 is SQVTM and CDR2 is ANQGSEA. The CDR3 has 13 residues. The CDR3 sequence: CSVEVAGWTEAFF.

This chain joins TRBV5-6 and TRBJ2-7; TCRdb calls TRBD1, which cannot be checked without DNA. In germline, CDR1 is SGHDT, CDR2 YYEEEE. The CDR3 sequence is 14 residues long. This CDR3 is CASSHGTALYEQYF.

This CDR3 reads CASSLVGDGYTF. The chain combines TRBV7-9 with TRBJ1-2. Germline CDR1 is SEHNR and CDR2 is FQNEAQ (reference sequence). The CDR3 consists of 12 residues. Based on the CDR3 plus reference TRBV7-9 and TRBJ1-2, the full variable domain is DTGVSQNPRHKITKRGQNVTFRCDPISEHNRLYWYRQTLGQGPEFLTYFQNEAQLEKSRLLSDRFSAERPKGSFSTLEIQRTEQGDSAMYLCASSLVGDGYTFGSGTRLTVV.

CDR3 residues: CASRLTGDSSYNEQFF. The chain carries TRBV5-1 and TRBJ2-1; the D gene TCRdb calls, TRBD1, cannot be checked with no DNA. The CDR3 consists of 16 residues. Germline CDR1 and CDR2: SGHRS and YFSETQ. The entire variable domain, with the rest obtained from reference TRBV5-1 and TRBJ2-1, is as follows: KAGVTQTPRYLIKTRGQQVTLSCSPISGHRSVSWYQQTPGQGLQFLFEYFSETQRNKGNFPGRFSGRQFSNSRSEMNVSTLELGDSALYLCASRLTGDSSYNEQFFGPGTRLTVL.

The gene calls are TRBV6-5 and TRBJ2-7; the TCRdb D gene call, TRBD1, has no DNA to confirm it. Germline CDR1 reads MNHEY; CDR2 reads SVGAGI. The CDR3 spans 16 residues. CDR3 loop: CASSYTPRTLSYEQYF.

The J gene is TRBJ2-1, the V gene TRBV14. The germline V gene encodes CDR1 SGHDN and CDR2 FVKESK. The CDR3 sequence is 15 residues long. The CDR3 region is CASSQWGGSYNEQFF.

V usage is TRBV19 and J usage is TRBJ2-1; the TCRdb call, TRBD1, lacks DNA for checking. Germline CDR1 LNHDA, CDR2 SQIVND (reference sequence). This CDR3 spans 13 amino acids. The CDR3 sequence: CASSINDRGIRFF.

The chain combines TRBV7-2 with TRBJ1-1; the D gene TCRdb calls, TRBD1, cannot be checked with no DNA. This CDR3 is built from 17 residues. Germline-derived CDR1 and CDR2 are SGHTA and FQGNSA. CDR3 sequence reads: CASSLVGGTGFSTEAFF.

This sequence joins TRBV5-6 and TRBJ2-2; TCRdb names TRBD2, which stays unverified in the absence of DNA. Germline V CDR1 and CDR2: SGHDT, YYEEEE. This CDR3 region has 16 residues. Here the CDR3 reads CASSSGDFLNTGELFF.

This chain joins TRBV7-9 and TRBJ1-2. The CDR3 spans 13 residues. The germline gives CDR1 SEHNR, CDR2 FQNEAQ (reference sequence). CDR3 in amino acids: CASSLARDYGYTF.

The chain uses TRBV29-1 and TRBJ2-3; checking the TCRdb D call of TRBD1 is not possible without DNA. Germline V gene data show CDR1 as SQVTM and CDR2 as ANQGSEA. There are 15 residues in the CDR3. The CDR3: CSALSLGQGLDTQYF.

V and J are TRBV7-9 and TRBJ2-1; the D call of TRBD2 rests on TCRdb alone, since no DNA is present to check it. This CDR3 region has 18 residues. Germline V gene sequence: CDR1 SEHNR, CDR2 FQNEAQ (reference sequence). CDR3: CASSLASAAGPVYNEQFF.

The V call is TRBV7-6, the J call TRBJ1-6. The CDR3 contains 13 residues. CDR1 is SGHVS, CDR2 FNYEAQ, per germline. This CDR3 reads CASSLLFGSPLHF.

The V gene is TRBV2, the J gene TRBJ2-2; TCRdb's D call, TRBD2, is unchecked because there is no DNA. Germline values: CDR1 SNHLY, CDR2 FYNNEI. The CDR3 is 20 amino acids. The CDR3 loop is CASSEPSTSGGSGGTGELFF.

The chain combines TRBV27 with TRBJ2-7. Germline CDR1 and CDR2: MNHEY and SMNVEV (reference sequence). This CDR3 spans 15 amino acids. The CDR3 reads CASSLSLQPSYEQYF.

The genes are TRBV20-1 and TRBJ2-2; TCRdb names TRBD1, which stays unverified in the absence of DNA. Germline V lookup: CDR1 DFQATT, CDR2 SNEGSKA (reference sequence). CDR3 length: 17 residues. CDR3: CSARGGAALANTGELFF.